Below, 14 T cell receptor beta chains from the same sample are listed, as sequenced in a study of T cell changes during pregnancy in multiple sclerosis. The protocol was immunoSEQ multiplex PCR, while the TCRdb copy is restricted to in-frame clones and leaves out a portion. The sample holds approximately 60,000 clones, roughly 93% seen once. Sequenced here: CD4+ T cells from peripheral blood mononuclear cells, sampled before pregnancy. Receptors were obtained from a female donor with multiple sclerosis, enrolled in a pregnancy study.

The CDR3 loop is CASSIQENTEAFF. For the CDR3, the DNA is TGTGCCAGCAGTATACAGGAGAACACTGAAGCTTTCTTT. The chain uses TRBV6-5 and TRBJ1-1; D may be TRBD1 (5 bases). CDR1 and CDR2 from the germline V gene are MNHEY and SVGAGI. Trimming pared 5 bases from V and 1 base from J, leaving 8 bases between. This CDR3 contains 13 residues.

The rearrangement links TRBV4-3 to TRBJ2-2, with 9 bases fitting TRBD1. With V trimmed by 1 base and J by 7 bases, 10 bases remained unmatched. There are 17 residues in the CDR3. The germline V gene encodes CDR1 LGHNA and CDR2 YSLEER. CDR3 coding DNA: TGCGCCAGCAGCCAAGTCTGGGGACAGGGAGGAATCGGGGAGCTGTTTTTT. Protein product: CASSQVWGQGGIGELFF.

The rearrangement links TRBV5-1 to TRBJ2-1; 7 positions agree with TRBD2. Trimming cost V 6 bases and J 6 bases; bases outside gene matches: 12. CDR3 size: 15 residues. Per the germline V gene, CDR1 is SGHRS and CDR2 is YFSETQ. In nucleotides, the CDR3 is TGCGCCAGCACCCCCTCGGGAGGTGGGTTCAATGAGCAGTTCTTC. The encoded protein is CASTPSGGGFNEQFF.

In DNA, the CDR3 is TGTGCCAGCTCCCTCGCGGGCGGGAGGCCGTACGAGCAGTACTTC. Its translation: CASSLAGGRPYEQYF. The chain has TRBV18 and TRBJ2-7; 8 nucleotides align to TRBD2. The V segment lost 6 bases and the J segment 4 bases; nucleotides outside the gene matches: 11. The CDR3 has 15 residues. CDR1 is KGHSH, CDR2 LQKENI, per germline.

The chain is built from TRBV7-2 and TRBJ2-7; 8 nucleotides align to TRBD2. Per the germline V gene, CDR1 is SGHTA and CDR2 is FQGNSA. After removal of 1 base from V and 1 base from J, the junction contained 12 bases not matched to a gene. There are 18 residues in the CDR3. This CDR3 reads CASSLVSGGLAGSYEQYF. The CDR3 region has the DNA TGTGCCAGCAGCTTAGTGTCTGGGGGGTTAGCGGGATCCTACGAGCAGTACTTC.

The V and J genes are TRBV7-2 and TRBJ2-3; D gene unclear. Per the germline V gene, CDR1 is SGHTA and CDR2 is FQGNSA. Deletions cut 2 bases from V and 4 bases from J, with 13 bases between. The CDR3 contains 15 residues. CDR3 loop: CASSLYPGSADTQYF. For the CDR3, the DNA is TGTGCCAGCAGCTTATATCCGGGTTCGGCAGATACGCAGTATTTT.

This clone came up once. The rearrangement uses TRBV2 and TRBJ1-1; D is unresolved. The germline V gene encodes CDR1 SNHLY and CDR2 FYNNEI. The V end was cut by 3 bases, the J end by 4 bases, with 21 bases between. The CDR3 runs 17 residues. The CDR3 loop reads CASSDYRSLIEGTEAFF. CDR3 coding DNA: TGTGCCAGCAGTGATTACAGATCACTAATCGAGGGCACTGAAGCTTTCTTT.

The CDR3 bases are TGTGCCAGCAGTTTAGGGAGGGTTTTCTTCCAAGAGACCCAGTACTTC. Protein product: CASSLGRVFFQETQYF. The chain links TRBV28 to TRBJ2-5; 7 nucleotides agree with TRBD2. Germline V gene sequence: CDR1 MDHEN, CDR2 SYDVKM. This CDR3 is 16 amino acids long. Losses at the gene ends were 2 bases for V and 1 base for J; bases not matched to a gene: 7.

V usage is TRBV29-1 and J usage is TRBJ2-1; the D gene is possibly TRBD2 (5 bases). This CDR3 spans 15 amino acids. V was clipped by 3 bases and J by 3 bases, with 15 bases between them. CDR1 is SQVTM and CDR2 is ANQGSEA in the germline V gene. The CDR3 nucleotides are TGCAGCGTTGATTCGGAGCGGACCTTCTACAATGAGCAGTTCTTC. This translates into CSVDSERTFYNEQFF.

CDR3: CASSSTGTSGRYEQYF. The CDR3 region has the DNA TGCGCCAGCAGCTCAACCGGGACTAGCGGGAGGTACGAGCAGTACTTC. The rearrangement joins TRBV5-1 to TRBJ2-7, with 15 positions matching TRBD2. The V segment lost 3 bases and the J segment 4 bases; nucleotides outside the gene matches: 5. From germline, CDR1 is SGHRS and CDR2 YFSETQ. The CDR3 spans 16 residues.

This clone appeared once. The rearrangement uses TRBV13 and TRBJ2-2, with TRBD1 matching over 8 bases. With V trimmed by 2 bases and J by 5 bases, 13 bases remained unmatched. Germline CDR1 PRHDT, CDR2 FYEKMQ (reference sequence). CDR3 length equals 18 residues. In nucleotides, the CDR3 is TGTGCCAGCAGCTTAAGAGGCGGACAGGGTGGGCGGACCGGGGAGCTGTTTTTT. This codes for CASSLRGGQGGRTGELFF.

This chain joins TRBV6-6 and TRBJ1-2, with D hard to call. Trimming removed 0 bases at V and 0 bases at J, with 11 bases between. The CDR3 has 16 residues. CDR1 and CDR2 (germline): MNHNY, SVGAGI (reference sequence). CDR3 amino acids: CASSYSGRHPNYGYTF. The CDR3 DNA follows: TGTGCCAGCAGTTACTCTGGCAGGCACCCTAACTATGGCTACACCTTC.

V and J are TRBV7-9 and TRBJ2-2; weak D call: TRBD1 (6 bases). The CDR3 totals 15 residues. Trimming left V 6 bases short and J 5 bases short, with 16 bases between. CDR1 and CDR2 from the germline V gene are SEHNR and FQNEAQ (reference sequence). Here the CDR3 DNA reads TGTGCCAGCAGTCGTGTGGGGGCCGGAACCGGGGAGCTGTTTTTT. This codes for CASSRVGAGTGELFF.

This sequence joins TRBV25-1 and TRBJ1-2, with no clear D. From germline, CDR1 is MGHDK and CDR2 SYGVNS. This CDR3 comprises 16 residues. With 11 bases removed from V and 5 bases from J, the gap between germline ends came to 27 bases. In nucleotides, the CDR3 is TGTGCCGGCCAACGCGTCTTTTGGTCCAGGCATTATGGCTACACCTTC. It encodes CAGQRVFWSRHYGYTF.